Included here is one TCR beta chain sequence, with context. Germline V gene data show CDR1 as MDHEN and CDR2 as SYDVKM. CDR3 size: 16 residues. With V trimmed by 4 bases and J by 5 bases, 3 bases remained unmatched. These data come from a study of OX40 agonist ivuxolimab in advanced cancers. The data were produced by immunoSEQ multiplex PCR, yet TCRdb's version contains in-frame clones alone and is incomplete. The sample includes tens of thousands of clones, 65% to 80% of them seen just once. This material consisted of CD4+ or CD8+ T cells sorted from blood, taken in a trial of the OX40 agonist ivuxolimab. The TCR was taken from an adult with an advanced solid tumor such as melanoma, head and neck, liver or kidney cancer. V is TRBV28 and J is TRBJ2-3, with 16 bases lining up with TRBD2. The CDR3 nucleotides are TGTGCCAGCAGTTCCGGGACTAGCGGGAGGGTAGATACGCAGTATTTT. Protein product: CASSSGTSGRVDTQYF.